The 15 T cell receptor beta chains in this list originate from one sample, sequenced in a study of molecular identifiers for immune sequencing clone quantification. TCRdb re-derived calls from the PCR reads in MiXCR, one entry per CDR3 protein. Of 250,000 to 400,000 distinct CDR3 sequences listed, around a fifth are singletons. The sequencing input was naive CD8+ T cells from blood, with Jurkat cell RNA spiked in. Described subset: FACS-sorted CD8+CD4-CCR7+CD45RA+ naive T cells. The receptors were sampled from a human donor in good health. Some libraries in this study had Jurkat cell RNA spiked in.

Points on this clonotype: A much larger clone differs by one base, so this may be a read error. V gene TRBV12-3 or TRBV12-4 combines with J gene TRBJ2-2; tentatively, D is TRBD2 (6 bases). V shed 0 bases and J shed 7 bases, with 15 bases lying between them. The CDR3 is 16 residues long. The DNA for the CDR3 is TGTGCCAGCAGTTTAGCGTCCGGCGGGGATTTCGGGGAGCTGTTTTTT. The encoded protein is CASSLASGGDFGELFF.

V gene TRBV15 combines with J gene TRBJ2-1, with D possibly being TRBD1 (6 bases). V dropped 4 bases and J dropped 8 bases, with 12 bases sitting between them. Germline CDR1 and CDR2: LNHNV and YYDKDF (reference sequence). The CDR3 loop spans 13 amino acids. DNA for the CDR3: TGTGCCACCAGCACAGGGGTAGGAGATGAGCAGTTCTTC. Translation gives CATSTGVGDEQFF.

There are many counts of this clonotype. The chain has TRBV29-1 and TRBJ1-1; no clear D gene. Germline assignment: CDR1 SQVTM and CDR2 ANQGSEA. The CDR3 has 12 amino acids. CDR3 amino acids: CTTEGLGTEAFF. CDR3 coding DNA: TGCACGACCGAGGGTTTAGGTACTGAAGCTTTCTTT.

As regards this clonotype: A much larger clone lies a single base off, so this may be a read error. This chain connects TRBV29-1 to TRBJ1-1; D not certain. This CDR3 has 12 residues. In germline, CDR1 is SQVTM, CDR2 ANQGSEA. CDR3: CSVVVRPGLTLF. CDR3 sequence (DNA): TGCAGCGTTGTAGTCCGGCCGGGGTTGACTCTCTTT.

The chain links TRBV4-2 to TRBJ2-2; 8 bases map to TRBD1. CDR1 is LGHNA and CDR2 is YNFKEQ in the germline V gene. V shed 3 bases, J shed 6 bases, and the junction held 12 bases outside the gene matches. CDR3 length equals 17 residues. Written as DNA, the CDR3 is TGTGCCAGCAGCCAGGACGGACAGGGCGATTACGCCGGGGAGCTGTTTTTT. This encodes CASSQDGQGDYAGELFF.

Note on this clonotype: A much larger clone lies a single base off, so this may be a read error. The CDR3 is CASGGDDTGELFF. In DNA form, the CDR3 reads TGTGCCAGCGGGGGGGACGACACCGGGGAGCTGTTTTTT. The V gene is TRBV7-3, the J gene TRBJ2-2, with 7 bases lining up with TRBD2. J gave up 3 bases and V 8 bases, and 3 bases lay outside the gene matches. The germline V gene has CDR1 SGHTA and CDR2 FQGTGA. This CDR3 is built from 13 residues.

This clonotype has a count of ten or more. The CDR3 protein is CSAYYGYTF. In DNA, the CDR3 is TGCAGTGCTTATTATGGCTACACCTTC. The gene calls are TRBV20-1 and TRBJ1-2, with D uncertain. The CDR3 sequence is 9 residues long. The germline V gene encodes CDR1 DFQATT and CDR2 SNEGSKA (reference sequence). V lost 5 bases and J lost 5, with 3 bases in between.

Points on this clonotype: The germline gene is not matched at one end of the junction; a read error may be the cause. The V gene is TRBV7-2, the J gene TRBJ2-5; 12 positions match TRBD1. Germline V gene lookup returns CDR1 SGHTA and CDR2 FQGNSA. The CDR3 runs 15 residues. The CDR3 loop reads CASSIGTGGAETRYF. In DNA, the CDR3 is TGTGCCAGCAGCATAGGGACAGGGGGCGCCGAGACCCGGTACTTC.

This clonotype has ten or more counts. The chain recombines TRBV29-1 with TRBJ2-6, with D unresolved. The germline V gene encodes CDR1 SQVTM and CDR2 ANQGSEA. With 0 bases removed from V and 4 bases from J, the gap between germline ends came to 22 bases. This CDR3 comprises 19 residues. The CDR3 spells CSVEEGFVSSFGGANVLTF. Here the CDR3 DNA reads TGCAGCGTTGAAGAGGGTTTCGTTTCGAGTTTTGGGGGGGCCAACGTCCTGACTTTC.

This clonotype was observed at least ten times. The DNA of the CDR3 is TGCAGCGTTGAATGGACACCCAGGGGGGAGCAGTACTTC. Its translation is CSVEWTPRGEQYF. The chain carries TRBV29-1 and TRBJ2-7; 7 bases align to TRBD1. Germline CDR1 reads SQVTM; CDR2 reads ANQGSEA. V shed 2 bases, J shed 7 bases, and the junction held 8 bases outside the gene matches. The CDR3 sequence is 13 residues long.

The J gene is TRBJ2-7, the V gene TRBV27; the D is unclear. Germline CDR1 MNHEY, CDR2 SMNVEV (reference sequence). V was pared by 6 bases and J by 3 bases, with 18 bases between. The CDR3 loop spans 15 amino acids. CDR3 sequence reads: CASSKRRSPYYEQYF. The CDR3, as DNA: TGTGCCAGCAGCAAACGCAGGTCCCCCTACTACGAGCAGTACTTC.

This clonotype has a count of ten or more. V usage is TRBV19 and J usage is TRBJ2-7; tentatively, D is TRBD1 or TRBD2 (5 bases each). The CDR3 consists of 16 residues. V shed 5 bases and J shed 1 base, with 18 bases lying between them. Germline V gene sequence: CDR1 LNHDA, CDR2 SQIVND (reference sequence). Here the CDR3 DNA reads TGTGCCAGTAGTGGAGGCATGGGACGGAATTCCTACGAGCAGTACTTC. Its translation: CASSGGMGRNSYEQYF.

This clonotype was seen just once. A much larger clone differs from this one at a single base, so this may be a read error. This chain links TRBV29-1 with TRBJ2-5; D remains ambiguous. The CDR3 extends over 12 amino acids. Germline CDR1 is SQVTM and CDR2 is ANQGSEA. CDR3 sequence reads: CSVAPTQEAQYF. In nucleotides, the CDR3 is TGCAGCGTTGCTCCCACTCAAGAGGCCCAGTACTTC.

The chain joins TRBV11-2 to TRBJ2-6; perhaps D is TRBD1 or TRBD2 (5 bases each). Germline V gene data show CDR1 as SGHAT and CDR2 as FQNNGV. Trimming pared 5 bases from V and 0 bases from J, leaving 14 bases between. This CDR3 is built from 17 residues. CDR3 in amino acids: CASSSRDRSSGANVLTF. The CDR3 coding sequence is TGTGCCAGCAGCAGCCGGGACCGAAGCTCTGGGGCCAACGTCCTGACTTTC.

Only a few counts were recorded for this clonotype. The chain combines TRBV4-2 with TRBJ2-5; 9 nucleotides agree with TRBD2. With V trimmed by 1 base and J by 4 bases, 7 bases remained unmatched. The CDR3 extends over 16 amino acids. Germline V gene lookup returns CDR1 LGHNA and CDR2 YNFKEQ. The CDR3 DNA is TGTGCCAGCAGCCAAGTGGGCGGGAGGGCCGGAGAGACCCAGTACTTC. This codes for CASSQVGGRAGETQYF.